A single sample gave rise to the 27 T cell receptor beta chains below, sequenced in a study of blood T cell repertoires in COVID-19. TCRdb keeps only in-frame clones here, not all; method: immunoSEQ multiplex PCR. The table includes about 490,000 clones, 70% to 90% detected once. Sequenced: peripheral blood. The receptors stem from a human donor in a cohort sampled during active COVID-19.

This clone was seen more than once but under ten times. The chain employs TRBV28 and TRBJ1-2; D uncertain. Looked up from germline, CDR1 is MDHEN and CDR2 is SYDVKM. The CDR3 covers 15 residues. The V end was cut by 8 bases, the J end by 0 bases, with 16 bases between. The CDR3 DNA is TGTGCCAGCCAACCGTCCCACACCTCTAACTATGGCTACACCTTC. Its translation is CASQPSHTSNYGYTF.

The chain employs TRBV6-2 or TRBV6-3 and TRBJ1-1, with a weak D call TRBD1 (5 bases). Between the trimmed V and J ends, which lost 6 bases and 4 bases, there was a span of 18 bases. This CDR3 has 15 amino acids. Germline CDR1 is MNHEY and CDR2 is SVGEGT. CDR3: CASSAFGAEGTEAFF. The CDR3 bases are TGTGCCAGCAGCGCGTTTGGGGCTGAAGGCACTGAAGCTTTCTTT.

The V call is TRBV19, the J call TRBJ1-4; TRBD1 might be the D (6 bases). V was cut by 3 bases and J by 5 bases, with 16 bases left in between. In germline, CDR1 is LNHDA, CDR2 SQIVND (reference sequence). The CDR3 loop spans 16 amino acids. The CDR3, as DNA: TGTGCCAGTAGTATTGGGGGCGGTCAGTTGAATGAAAAACTGTTTTTT. This codes for CASSIGGGQLNEKLFF.

This chain uses TRBV18 with TRBJ2-7; 15 bases are a match to TRBD2. V lost 3 bases and J lost 1; bases outside the gene matches: 4. Per the germline V gene, CDR1 is KGHSH and CDR2 is LQKENI. The CDR3 sequence is 17 residues long. The CDR3 spells CASSPLGLAGGSYEQYF. CDR3 nucleotide sequence: TGTGCCAGCTCACCCCTGGGACTAGCGGGAGGTTCCTACGAGCAGTACTTC.

This chain uses TRBV11-3 with TRBJ2-1, with 12 bases identical to TRBD2. CDR3 length: 16 amino acids. V dropped 5 bases and J dropped 5; count of bases not matched to a gene: 7. Germline CDR1 is SGHNT and CDR2 is YENEEA. The CDR3 DNA follows: TGTGCCAGCAGCCCCCGGACTAGCGGGGAACACAATGAGCAGTTCTTC. It translates to CASSPRTSGEHNEQFF. The full variable domain, its missing parts supplied by reference TRBV11-3 and TRBJ2-1, is EAGVVQSPRYKIIEKKQPVAFWCNPISGHNTLYWYLQNLGQGPELLIRYENEEAVDDSQLPKDRFSAERLKGVDSTLKIQPAELGDSAVYLCASSPRTSGEHNEQFFGPGTRLTVL.

This clone has a single count. The chain has TRBV6-5 and TRBJ1-1; 7 nucleotides line up with TRBD1. Looked up from germline, CDR1 is MNHEY and CDR2 is SVGAGI. The CDR3 spans 15 residues. The trim removed 5 bases at V and 3 bases at J, leaving 9 bases unmatched. In DNA, the CDR3 is TGTGCCAGCAGTCCGACGACAGGGATGGACACTGAAGCTTTCTTT. Translated: CASSPTTGMDTEAFF.

The chain carries TRBV9 and TRBJ2-2; TRBD2 agrees at 7 bases. Per germline, CDR1 SGDLS and CDR2 YYNGEE. This CDR3 has 15 residues. With 4 bases clipped from V and 2 bases from J, the junction kept 5 bases outside the gene matches. CDR3 nucleotide sequence: TGTGCCAGCAGCTCCCTAGCGGTTAACACCGGGGAGCTGTTTTTT. The encoded protein is CASSSLAVNTGELFF.

The table lists this clone with a count of one. This chain joins TRBV7-2 and TRBJ1-2; TRBD1 aligns across 9 bases. The length of the CDR3 is 15 residues. CDR1 and CDR2 (germline): SGHTA, FQGNSA. Trimming removed 6 bases from V and 4 bases from J; junction bases left unmatched: 9. CDR3 coding DNA: TGTGCCAGCAGTCCTACAGGGGGCAATGCCTATGGCTACACCTTC. Translated: CASSPTGGNAYGYTF.

The chain employs TRBV5-1 and TRBJ2-3; TRBD1 agrees at 12 bases. V was clipped by 5 bases and J by 4 bases; unmatched bases: 8. The CDR3 sequence is 16 residues long. Germline CDR1 is SGHRS and CDR2 is YFSETQ. CDR3: CASSFRDRGLSDTQYF. DNA of the CDR3: TGCGCCAGCAGTTTCCGGGACAGGGGGCTTTCAGATACGCAGTATTTT.

This chain links TRBV4-2 with TRBJ1-4, with 9 positions matching TRBD1. Germline V gives CDR1 LGHNA, CDR2 YNFKEQ. CDR3 size: 15 residues. The V gene end was trimmed by 7 bases and the J gene end by 8 bases; junction bases not matched to a gene: 11. CDR3: CASNSGGTGSEKLFF. CDR3 in DNA: TGTGCCAGCAATAGCGGCGGGACAGGGAGCGAAAAACTGTTTTTT.

The chain is built from TRBV7-2 and TRBJ1-3; TRBD1 matches 7 bases. Per the germline V gene, CDR1 is SGHTA and CDR2 is FQGNSA. The V gene end was trimmed by 5 bases and the J gene end by 4 bases; junction bases not matched to a gene: 8. The CDR3 loop spans 15 amino acids. As DNA, the CDR3 is TGTGCCAGCAGCCGTGACAGGGAGGTCGGAAACACCATATATTTT. Translating gives CASSRDREVGNTIYF.

The chain employs TRBV9 and TRBJ2-7; 7 bases line up with TRBD2. V shed 3 bases and J 6 bases; nucleotides not matched to a gene: 3. The CDR3 runs to 12 residues. Per germline, CDR1 SGDLS and CDR2 YYNGEE. The CDR3 DNA reads as TGTGCCAGCAGCGGACTAGCAGGCGAGCAGTACTTC. Encoded protein: CASSGLAGEQYF.

V usage is TRBV2 and J usage is TRBJ1-2; 12 nucleotides agree with TRBD1. The germline V gene has CDR1 SNHLY and CDR2 FYNNEI. The CDR3 extends over 16 amino acids. The trim removed 4 bases at V and 1 base at J, leaving 4 bases unmatched. The CDR3 spells CASSGDRGLSNYGYTF. In DNA form, the CDR3 reads TGTGCCAGCAGTGGGGACAGGGGGCTCAGTAACTATGGCTACACCTTC.

The chain joins TRBV6-5 to TRBJ2-7; 8 positions match TRBD1. J was trimmed by 6 bases and V by 5 bases; bases with no gene match: 9. CDR1 is MNHEY and CDR2 is SVGAGI in the germline V gene. The CDR3 consists of 14 residues. This chain's CDR3 is CASSTARGLGEQYF. The CDR3 coding sequence is TGTGCCAGCAGTACCGCCAGGGGGCTAGGCGAGCAGTACTTC.

The chain links TRBV28 to TRBJ2-7, with 11 positions matching TRBD2. CDR3 length equals 14 residues. Germline V gene sequence: CDR1 MDHEN, CDR2 SYDVKM. V dropped 6 bases and J dropped 3; count of bases not matched to a gene: 4. CDR3 sequence reads: CASRSSGRRYEQYF. Here the CDR3 DNA reads TGTGCCAGCAGGTCTAGCGGGAGGCGCTACGAGCAGTACTTC.

The CDR3 reads CAWGQGLNTEAFF. CDR3 sequence (DNA): TGTGCCTGGGGACAGGGCTTGAACACTGAAGCTTTCTTT. The rearrangement joins TRBV30 to TRBJ1-1; 8 bases are shared with TRBD1. With 5 bases clipped from V and 0 bases from J, the junction kept 2 bases outside the gene matches. Germline V gene sequence: CDR1 GTSNPN, CDR2 SVGIG (reference sequence). The CDR3 length is 13 residues. The whole variable domain, remainder taken from reference TRBV30 and TRBJ1-1, is SQTIHQWPATLVQPVGSPLSLECTVEGTSNPNLYWYRQAAGRGLQLLFYSVGIGQISSEVPQNLSASRPQDRQFILSSKKLLLSDSGFYLCAWGQGLNTEAFFGQGTRLTVV.

The genes are TRBV28 and TRBJ1-4, with TRBD1 as a possible D gene (6 bases). The V end was cut by 4 bases, the J end by 0 bases, with 12 bases between. This CDR3 spans 16 amino acids. Germline CDR1 reads MDHEN; CDR2 reads SYDVKM. The CDR3 is CASSSIDRPTNEKLFF. CDR3 in DNA: TGTGCCAGCAGTTCTATAGACAGGCCAACTAATGAAAAACTGTTTTTT. The full variable domain, in which reference TRBV28 and TRBJ1-4 provide the parts outside the CDR3, is DVKVTQSSRYLVKRTGEKVFLECVQDMDHENMFWYRQDPGLGLRLIYFSYDVKMKEKGDIPEGYSVSREKKERFSLILESASTNQTSMYLCASSSIDRPTNEKLFFGSGTQLSVL.

This clone was observed a few times. The V gene is TRBV7-2, the J gene TRBJ2-1; no clear D. Germline CDR1 reads SGHTA; CDR2 reads FQGNSA. This CDR3 is 12 amino acids long. V gave up 6 bases and J gave up 8 bases, with 11 bases separating them. The CDR3 here is CASSLQLDEQFF. DNA for the CDR3: TGTGCCAGCAGTTTACAGTTGGATGAGCAGTTCTTC. Variable domain in full (rest from reference TRBV7-2 and TRBJ2-1): GAGVSQSPSNKVTEKGKDVELRCDPISGHTALYWYRQSLGQGLEFLIYFQGNSAPDKSGLPSDRFSAERTGGSVSTLTIQRTQQEDSAVYLCASSLQLDEQFFGPGTRLTVL.

This chain links TRBV5-1 with TRBJ1-5; 8 nucleotides agree with TRBD1. J was trimmed by 5 bases and V by 4 bases; bases with no gene match: 5. This CDR3 has 14 residues. Germline V gives CDR1 SGHRS, CDR2 YFSETQ. CDR3 sequence reads: CASSAQGEDQPQHF. In DNA, the CDR3 is TGCGCCAGCAGCGCACAGGGGGAGGATCAGCCCCAGCATTTT.

To note about this clone: Other DNA sequences in this sample translate to the same CDR3. The rearrangement links TRBV24-1 to TRBJ1-2, with 8 bases lining up with TRBD1. The CDR3 totals 14 residues. Trimming took 3 bases from V and 6 from J; bases not matched to a gene: 5. The germline gives CDR1 KGHDR, CDR2 SFDVKD. CDR3: CATSDPGQGDGYTF. In nucleotides, the CDR3 is TGTGCCACCAGTGATCCTGGACAGGGCGATGGCTACACCTTC.

This clone has just a few counts. The J gene is TRBJ2-7, the V gene TRBV20-1; a weak D match, TRBD2 (6 bases). The CDR3 runs 15 residues. Germline V lookup: CDR1 DFQATT, CDR2 SNEGSKA (reference sequence). V was trimmed by 3 bases and J by 2 bases, leaving 17 bases between them. CDR3 loop: CSASIAVIGAYEQYF. CDR3 DNA: TGCAGTGCTAGTATAGCGGTGATAGGAGCCTACGAGCAGTACTTC.

The chain carries TRBV5-1 and TRBJ2-5; TRBD2 is a possible D gene (5 bases). Trimming shortened V by 3 bases and J by 4 bases, and 13 bases separated the two germline ends. This CDR3 is 14 amino acids long. CDR1 and CDR2 from the germline V gene are SGHRS and YFSETQ. The CDR3 is CASSSPSLGETQYF. DNA of the CDR3: TGCGCCAGCAGCTCTCCTAGCCTCGGAGAGACCCAGTACTTC.

The chain combines TRBV11-2 with TRBJ2-2; 9 bases match TRBD1. The CDR3 extends over 17 amino acids. In germline, CDR1 is SGHAT, CDR2 FQNNGV. With 1 base clipped from V and 6 bases from J, the junction kept 9 bases outside the gene matches. The CDR3 loop reads CASSLVGTGNHAGELFF. The CDR3 DNA follows: TGTGCCAGCAGCTTAGTTGGGACAGGGAATCACGCCGGGGAGCTGTTTTTT.

This sequence joins TRBV9 and TRBJ2-5, with D maybe TRBD2 (6 bases). V lost 0 bases and J lost 2, with 14 bases in between. Germline assignment: CDR1 SGDLS and CDR2 YYNGEE. This CDR3 spans 16 amino acids. In DNA form, the CDR3 reads TGTGCCAGCAGCGTAGGTGCGGCTGGGGGGCAAGAGACCCAGTACTTC. This gives the protein CASSVGAAGGQETQYF.

Regarding this clone: The sample holds other DNA sequences that translate to the same CDR3. This chain uses TRBV7-8 with TRBJ2-1; 7 bases align to TRBD2. The germline V gene has CDR1 SGHVS and CDR2 FQNEAQ. Unmatched junction bases numbered 6, after V lost 6 bases and J lost 7 bases. The CDR3 is 13 residues long. The CDR3 region is CASSWGGSNEQFF. The CDR3 region has the DNA TGTGCCAGCAGTTGGGGAGGGTCTAATGAGCAGTTCTTC.

The rearrangement joins TRBV12-1 to TRBJ2-1; the table's D call, TRBD2, has no DNA check behind it. TRBV12-1 is annotated as a pseudogene. The CDR3 has 16 residues. The CDR3 DNA follows: TGTGCCAGCAGCCTACCGACTAGCGGGATACGAGGGGAGCAGTTCTTC. Its protein product is CASSLPTSGIRGEQFF.

This chain uses TRBV10-3 with TRBJ1-4; maybe TRBD1 (6 bases). Germline V lookup: CDR1 ENHRY, CDR2 SYGVKD. This CDR3 is built from 15 residues. The V end lost 2 bases, the J end lost 5 bases, and 12 bases lay between the germline ends. CDR3 nucleotide sequence: TGTGCCATCAGTGAGACAGGGCTTAAAAATGAAAAACTGTTTTTT. Protein: CAISETGLKNEKLFF.